The present TCR beta chain was sequenced within a study of blood T cell repertoires in COVID-19. For the study at large: Both acute and convalescent COVID-19 samples were obtained from the United States, Italy and Spain.

Germline-derived CDR1 and CDR2 are SGDLS and YYNGEE. The CDR3 runs to 14 residues. V was clipped by 0 bases and J by 4 bases; unmatched bases: 3. Data came from immunoSEQ multiplex PCR; TCRdb stores just in-frame clones and leaves some out. The sample shows roughly 160,000 clones, about 91% of them seen only once. Worth noting for this clone: Additional DNA sequences in this sample encode the identical CDR3.

The chain is built from TRBV9 and TRBJ2-7; TRBD1 aligns across 8 bases. This clonotype was sampled from a woman aged 55-69 years who had recovered from COVID-19. Source material: peripheral blood. CDR3: CASSVGQGAYEQYF. The CDR3 coding sequence is TGTGCCAGCAGCGTAGGGCAGGGGGCATACGAGCAGTACTTC.